This TCR beta chain was recorded in a study of vaccination effects on CD4 cells after COVID-19. Overall study results and limits: Clones from infection and from vaccination both contracted markedly late after vaccination.

Prior to sequencing, the ViraFEST assay stimulated PBMC with viral peptide pools, which expanded the antigen-specific CD4+ T cells. Culturing for around ten days preceded CD4+ T cell isolation. It was between March and December 2020 that the person had a SARS-CoV-2 infection confirmed by PCR. Only in-frame clones appear in the TCRdb table, and some are missing; sequencing was by immunoSEQ multiplex PCR. The repertoire holds around 47,000 clones, 65% to 70% seen once, with under 40% in the top ten. The ends lost 4 bases at V and 3 bases at J; junction bases unmatched: 4. The CDR3 sequence is 14 residues long. Germline CDR1 is LNHDA and CDR2 is SQIVND (reference sequence). As to this clone: Its antigen is as yet unknown.

The V gene is TRBV19, the J gene TRBJ2-3; 7 nucleotides align to TRBD2. This sequence was found in a human donor who had a prior SARS-CoV-2 infection. Sequences were derived from CD4+ T cells from PBMCs cultured with a peptide pool, sampled before COVID-19 vaccination. CDR3 DNA: TGTGCCAGTAGTACTAGGACTAGTACAGATACGCAGTATTTT. Protein sequence: CASSTRTSTDTQYF.